This T cell receptor (beta chain) appears in the sequencing data of a study of T cell repertoires in cytomegalovirus infection. Regarding the study as a whole: Dominating the ex vivo response were TCR beta clonotypes that were CMV-specific and HLA-C-restricted. Summed frequency of shared TCR beta families picked out CMV carriers who also had the relevant HLA.

V gave up 4 bases and J gave up 0 bases, with 12 bases separating them. The CDR3 extends over 15 amino acids. Germline V gene sequence: CDR1 SGHTA, CDR2 FQGNSA. MiXCR, run by TCRdb on the reads, gives a single entry per CDR3 protein. The table lists 290,000 or so distinct CDR3 sequences, about 8.8% of them singletons. Ten or more counts support this clonotype. Its antigen is as yet unknown. Source material: PBMCs. This clonotype was obtained from a human donor in good health (CMV status not recorded). Some clones in this sample may be carry-over from other donors' samples. The chain recombines TRBV7-2 with TRBJ1-2, with D tentatively TRBD1 (5 bases). CDR3 sequence reads: CASSSGPPTNYGYTF. CDR3 nucleotide sequence: TGTGCCAGCAGCTCAGGGCCCCCCACTAACTATGGCTACACCTTC.